These 8 T cell receptor beta chains were sequenced from one sample in a study of cytomegalovirus exposure and HLA in healthy donors. It was with 60 Vbeta and 13 Jbeta primers that the PCR ran. Libraries were prepared by immunoSEQ multiplex PCR; TCRdb keeps only in-frame clonotypes and omits some of them. The sample lists 200,000 to 300,000 clones; roughly 82% were seen once. Source material: PBMCs. The receptors originated from a woman aged 40 to 50 in good health and CMV-seropositive.

The chain has TRBV5-4 and TRBJ2-1; possibly TRBD1 for D (6 bases). V was clipped by 3 bases and J by 6 bases, with 13 bases between them. The germline gives CDR1 SGHNT, CDR2 YYREEE (reference sequence). This CDR3 has 14 amino acids. The CDR3 region has the DNA TGTGCCAGCAGCTATGGACAGAGTGTCAATGAGCAGTTCTTC. This encodes CASSYGQSVNEQFF.

This chain uses TRBV7-2 with TRBJ1-2, with a possible D match to TRBD1 (5 bases). The germline V gene encodes CDR1 SGHTA and CDR2 FQGNSA. This CDR3 has 16 residues. Trimming took 5 bases from V and 2 from J, leaving 18 bases between them. The CDR3 nucleotides read TGTGCCAGCAGCCCCTACCAGGGAAGGGTGAACTATGGCTACACCTTC. This sequence encodes CASSPYQGRVNYGYTF.

V and J are TRBV13 and TRBJ1-1, with TRBD1 as a possible D gene (6 bases). V lost 4 bases, J lost 6 bases, and 18 bases lay in between. Germline V CDR1 and CDR2: PRHDT, FYEKMQ (reference sequence). The CDR3 sequence is 15 residues long. This CDR3 is CASSSAQDRGAEAFF. In nucleotides, the CDR3 is TGTGCCAGCAGCTCTGCTCAGGACAGAGGGGCTGAAGCTTTCTTT.

This clone was counted once. The chain is built from TRBV19 and TRBJ2-7; the match to TRBD1 covers 8 bases. Germline assignment: CDR1 LNHDA and CDR2 SQIVND (reference sequence). This CDR3 is 16 amino acids long. The junction had 12 bases not matched to a gene; V was cut back by 5 bases and J by 3 bases. CDR3 loop: CASSAAQTGAGYEQYF. The CDR3 nucleotides are TGTGCCAGTAGTGCCGCACAGACAGGGGCGGGCTACGAGCAGTACTTC.

The chain's CDR3 is CASSPPKGTGELFF. Written as DNA, the CDR3 is TGTGCCAGCAGTCCCCCAAAGGGGACCGGGGAGCTGTTTTTT. This rearrangement joins TRBV11-2 to TRBJ2-2, with TRBD1 as a possible D gene (5 bases). CDR1 is SGHAT and CDR2 is FQNNGV in the germline V gene. This CDR3 has 14 residues. The V end was cut by 6 bases, the J end by 5 bases, with 13 bases between.

This chain connects TRBV28 to TRBJ1-1, with 8 bases that match TRBD1. Per the germline V gene, CDR1 is MDHEN and CDR2 is SYDVKM. V lost 2 bases to trimming and J lost 0 bases; unmatched junction nucleotides: 11. This CDR3 has 18 amino acids. The CDR3 nucleotides are TGTGCCAGCAGTTTACCCCCCCAGGCAGGGGGCGTGAACACTGAAGCTTTCTTT. Translated: CASSLPPQAGGVNTEAFF.

The gene calls are TRBV9 and TRBJ2-1; 7 positions agree with TRBD2. Germline V CDR1 and CDR2: SGDLS, YYNGEE. The junction had 7 bases not matched to a gene; V was cut back by 4 bases and J by 0 bases. The CDR3 runs 16 residues. The DNA of the CDR3 is TGTGCCAGCAGCACCGGGACTACGAGCTCCTACAATGAGCAGTTCTTC. Its translation is CASSTGTTSSYNEQFF.

This clone came up a few times. The chain links TRBV30 to TRBJ2-7; 7 positions agree with TRBD2. V lost 0 bases and J lost 4; bases outside the gene matches: 6. There are 14 residues in the CDR3. CDR1 and CDR2 from the germline V gene are GTSNPN and SVGIG (reference sequence). The CDR3 DNA reads as TGTGCCTGGAGTGTTTCGGGGGGTCAATACGAGCAGTACTTC. Protein product: CAWSVSGGQYEQYF. Looking up the rest from reference TRBV30 and TRBJ2-7 gives the full variable domain: SQTIHQWPATLVQPVGSPLSLECTVEGTSNPNLYWYRQAAGRGLQLLFYSVGIGQISSEVPQNLSASRPQDRQFILSSKKLLLSDSGFYLCAWSVSGGQYEQYFGPGTRLTVT.